Shown below are 8 T cell receptor beta chains from a single sample sequenced in a study of cytomegalovirus exposure and HLA in healthy donors. TCRdb's table, derived via immunoSEQ multiplex PCR, lists solely in-frame clones and lacks some. Here the sample spans over 200,000 clones, roughly 88% being singletons. Sequences were obtained from PBMCs. These receptors all stem from a woman younger than 45 in good health and CMV-seronegative.

This chain links TRBV18 with TRBJ2-1; 9 nucleotides line up with TRBD1. With V trimmed by 3 bases and J by 7 bases, 13 bases remained unmatched. The CDR3 is 17 residues long. The germline gives CDR1 KGHSH, CDR2 LQKENI. The CDR3 spells CASSPPGTGSWSNEQFF. The DNA of the CDR3 is TGTGCCAGCTCACCGCCCGGGACAGGGAGTTGGTCGAATGAGCAGTTCTTC.

The rearrangement links TRBV4-3 to TRBJ2-5, with TRBD2 matching over 7 bases. Per the germline V gene, CDR1 is LGHNA and CDR2 is YSLEER. V was pared by 1 base and J by 5 bases, with 7 bases of the junction left unmatched. The length of the CDR3 is 15 residues. CDR3 nucleotides: TGCGCCAGCAGCCAAGGGGGGGGTCTGGGGGAGACCCAGTACTTC. It codes for CASSQGGGLGETQYF.

This rearrangement joins TRBV9 to TRBJ2-3; perhaps TRBD2 as D (6 bases). Deletions cut 4 bases from V and 3 bases from J, with 15 bases between. The germline gives CDR1 SGDLS, CDR2 YYNGEE. The CDR3 contains 15 residues. The CDR3 sequence is CASSTSASETDTQYF. DNA for the CDR3: TGTGCCAGCAGCACGTCCGCTAGCGAAACAGATACGCAGTATTTT.

The gene calls are TRBV6-6 and TRBJ2-2; tentative D call: TRBD2 (5 bases). The CDR3 is made up of 15 amino acids. V dropped 7 bases and J dropped 5 bases, with 17 bases sitting between them. Germline CDR1 and CDR2: MNHNY and SVGAGI (reference sequence). The CDR3 DNA reads as TGTGCCAGCACAAGCGGAGCGGAGCGAACCGGGGAGCTGTTTTTT. This sequence encodes CASTSGAERTGELFF.

The chain links TRBV15 to TRBJ1-5; 7 nucleotides line up with TRBD1. The V gene's germline CDR1 is LNHNV and CDR2 YYDKDF (reference sequence). CDR3 size: 20 residues. The V gene end was trimmed by 3 bases and the J gene end by 4 bases; junction bases not matched to a gene: 21. The CDR3 spells CATSSYSGTEMDGRNQPQHF. The CDR3 coding sequence is TGTGCCACCAGCAGTTACTCCGGGACAGAGATGGACGGGCGGAATCAGCCCCAGCATTTT. Based on the CDR3 plus reference TRBV15 and TRBJ1-5, the full variable domain is DAMVIQNPRYQVTQFGKPVTLSCSQTLNHNVMYWYQQKSSQAPKLLFHYYDKDFNNEADTPDNFQSRRPNTSFCFLDIRSPGLGDTAMYLCATSSYSGTEMDGRNQPQHFGDGTRLSIL.

The chain is built from TRBV5-6 and TRBJ2-1; D is ambiguous. The CDR3 has 13 residues. Germline CDR1 is SGHDT and CDR2 is YYEEEE. Trimming left V 4 bases short and J 10 bases short, with 15 bases between. CDR3 nucleotides: TGTGCCAGCAGCCCCCAGCCGGAATGGGAGCAGTTCTTC. Translating gives CASSPQPEWEQFF.

This clone has just a few counts. Since no conserved phenylalanine or tryptophan closes the CDR3, a read error is the likely cause. The DNA is left out, because the CDR3 cannot be placed on it with certainty; the CDR3 is given as TCRdb lists it. This chain connects TRBV2 to TRBJ2-7; the table calls TRBD1, which could not be checked here. From germline, CDR1 is SNHLY and CDR2 FYNNEI. Including both end residues, the CDR3 is 12 amino acids long. CDR3 sequence reads: CASSDWDTDTLL.

V usage is TRBV9 and J usage is TRBJ2-2; the D is unclear. This CDR3 has 17 amino acids. Germline V CDR1 and CDR2: SGDLS, YYNGEE. The V and J ends lost 3 bases and 0 bases respectively, with 15 bases between them. The CDR3 bases are TGTGCCAGCAGCGAAAACCGGAGAGAGACGAACACCGGGGAGCTGTTTTTT. The encoded protein is CASSENRRETNTGELFF.